The 27 T cell receptor beta chains given below trace back to one sample, sequenced in a study of regulatory T cells in long-lasting Graves disease. The authors built TCR beta libraries using iRepertoire HTBI primers and Arm-PCR of CDR3 regions. TCRdb reanalysed the multiplex PCR reads using MiXCR and keeps one entry per CDR3 protein. The table includes roughly 470,000 distinct CDR3 sequences, around 20% detected once. Noted time point: persistent/refractory GD, antithyroid drugs over 5 years with positive TRAb. Isolated PBMC RNA provided the starting material for the TCR library. The sequencing used peripheral blood mononuclear cells (PBMCs), collected when the disease was refractory, from a patient treated with antithyroid drugs. The source of these receptors is a female donor with Graves disease.

The J gene is TRBJ2-5, the V gene TRBV19; 8 bases align to TRBD1. V gave up 7 bases and J gave up 1 base; unmatched junction bases: 11. Germline CDR1 and CDR2: LNHDA and SQIVND (reference sequence). CDR3 size: 16 residues. CDR3 coding DNA: TGTGCCAGTAAGTCCTTTGGACAGGGTGGCCAAGAGACCCAGTACTTC. This encodes CASKSFGQGGQETQYF.

The rearrangement uses TRBV20-1 and TRBJ2-3, with TRBD1 matching 8 bases. Unmatched junction bases numbered 6, after V lost 6 bases and J lost 4 bases. The CDR3 consists of 13 residues. Per the germline V gene, CDR1 is DFQATT and CDR2 is SNEGSKA (reference sequence). This chain's CDR3 is CSAFLQGADTQYF. Here the CDR3 DNA reads TGCAGTGCCTTTTTACAGGGGGCAGATACGCAGTATTTT.

The rearrangement links TRBV28 to TRBJ2-3; 13 positions match TRBD2. CDR1 and CDR2 from the germline V gene are MDHEN and SYDVKM. This CDR3 is 16 amino acids long. The junction had 2 bases not matched to a gene; V was cut back by 5 bases and J by 0 bases. The DNA for the CDR3 is TGTGCCAGCAGTACTAGCGGGAGGGCAAGCACAGATACGCAGTATTTT. Its translation: CASSTSGRASTDTQYF. The variable domain in full, completed from reference TRBV28 and TRBJ2-3, reads DVKVTQSSRYLVKRTGEKVFLECVQDMDHENMFWYRQDPGLGLRLIYFSYDVKMKEKGDIPEGYSVSREKKERFSLILESASTNQTSMYLCASSTSGRASTDTQYFGPGTRLTVL.

This clonotype was seen ten or more times. The genes are TRBV28 and TRBJ1-5; TRBD1 might be the D (6 bases). The germline CDR1 and CDR2 sequences are MDHEN and SYDVKM. Trimming pared 5 bases from V and 6 bases from J, leaving 11 bases between. The CDR3 extends over 13 amino acids. The CDR3, as DNA: TGTGCCAGCAGTAACAGGGAATCTCAGCCCCAGCATTTT. Protein product: CASSNRESQPQHF.

Notes on this clonotype: A read error may account for a junction end that differs from germline. The chain recombines TRBV10-3 with TRBJ1-1; D unclear. The CDR3 has 12 residues. Germline lookup yields CDR1 ENHRY and CDR2 SYGVKD. In DNA, the CDR3 is TGTGCCATCAGTGAGTACTCAACTGAAGCGCTCTTT. It codes for CAISEYSTEALF.

There are a few counts of this clonotype. The chain combines TRBV10-2 with TRBJ2-7, with a possible D match to TRBD1 (5 bases). Germline V gives CDR1 WSHSY, CDR2 SAAADI. The CDR3 sequence is 14 residues long. The V end lost 3 bases, the J end lost 4 bases, and 13 bases lay between the germline ends. CDR3 residues: CASSESGIGYEQYF. DNA of the CDR3: TGCGCCAGCAGTGAATCAGGGATCGGTTACGAGCAGTACTTC.

The table lists this clonotype with a few counts. The rearrangement joins TRBV6-1 to TRBJ2-6; 7 nucleotides align to TRBD2. The V gene end was trimmed by 5 bases and the J gene end by 0 bases; junction bases not matched to a gene: 7. Germline V gene lookup returns CDR1 MNHNS and CDR2 SASEGT. The CDR3 spans 17 residues. The CDR3 DNA reads TGTGCCAGCAGTCCTCAGCGGGGAAGCTCTGGGGCCAACGTCCTGACTTTC. Translation gives CASSPQRGSSGANVLTF.

In this sample, this clonotype turned up many times. V gene TRBV2 combines with J gene TRBJ1-6; D is undetermined. The CDR3 length is 13 residues. Germline assignment: CDR1 SNHLY and CDR2 FYNNEI. The V end lost 7 bases, the J end lost 7 bases, and 11 bases lay between the germline ends. CDR3 loop: CASMGGSNSPLHF. The CDR3 DNA reads TGTGCCAGCATGGGAGGGTCCAATTCACCCCTCCACTTT.

The rearrangement links TRBV12-3 or TRBV12-4 to TRBJ2-3; 8 positions match TRBD2. V dropped 8 bases and J dropped 2; count of bases not matched to a gene: 12. The CDR3 is made up of 16 amino acids. The CDR3 loop reads CASGESGGGPTDTQYF. In DNA form, the CDR3 reads TGTGCCAGCGGGGAGAGCGGGGGAGGGCCCACAGATACGCAGTATTTT.

The sample holds a few counts of this clonotype. This chain's CDR3 is CSARDLRGVWEQYF. DNA of the CDR3: TGCAGTGCTAGAGATCTTCGGGGGGTGTGGGAGCAGTACTTC. V and J are TRBV20-1 and TRBJ2-7, with 7 bases lining up with TRBD2. CDR3 length: 14 residues. CDR1 is DFQATT and CDR2 is SNEGSKA in the germline V gene (reference sequence). The V and J ends lost 0 bases and 7 bases, in that order; junction bases with no gene match: 9.

This clonotype was recorded a few times. The chain is built from TRBV3-1 and TRBJ2-3; D is ambiguous. The CDR3 is 16 amino acids. The V end lost 0 bases, the J end lost 2 bases, and 12 bases lay between the germline ends. Germline assignment: CDR1 LGHDT and CDR2 YNNKEL (reference sequence). The CDR3 DNA reads TGTGCCAGCAGCCAAGAAGGTAGCAGATACACAGATACGCAGTATTTT. Translated, it gives CASSQEGSRYTDTQYF.

The chain uses TRBV19 and TRBJ1-4, with D uncertain. The germline V and J ends were trimmed by 5 bases and 0 bases, with 7 bases remaining between them. The length of the CDR3 is 14 residues. Germline loops: CDR1 LNHDA, CDR2 SQIVND (reference sequence). The CDR3 nucleotides read TGTGCCAGTAGTTTTCAAGCAACTAATGAAAAACTGTTTTTT. This translates into CASSFQATNEKLFF.

This clonotype has ten or more counts. This rearrangement joins TRBV13 to TRBJ2-5; no definite D call. CDR1 is PRHDT, CDR2 FYEKMQ, per germline (reference sequence). The germline V and J ends were trimmed by 5 bases and 2 bases, with 6 bases remaining between them. This CDR3 comprises 12 residues. The DNA of the CDR3 is TGTGCCAGCAGCCATCGACAAGAGACCCAGTACTTC. This encodes CASSHRQETQYF.

V usage is TRBV5-1 and J usage is TRBJ1-3, with 9 bases that match TRBD1. This CDR3 has 18 amino acids. V shed 1 base, J shed 2 bases, and the junction held 10 bases outside the gene matches. The V gene's germline CDR1 is SGHRS and CDR2 YFSETQ. The DNA for the CDR3 is TGCGCCAGCAGCTTGATCCCGGGACAGGGTGCCACTGGAAACACCATATATTTT. As protein: CASSLIPGQGATGNTIYF.

In this sample, this clonotype turned up many times. The V and J genes are TRBV2 and TRBJ1-1; D remains unclear. V lost 6 bases and J lost 0, with 8 bases in between. Germline V lookup: CDR1 SNHLY, CDR2 FYNNEI. The CDR3 runs 13 residues. CDR3 sequence: CASRQVMNTEAFF. The DNA for the CDR3 is TGTGCCAGCAGGCAAGTCATGAACACTGAAGCTTTCTTT.

The chain links TRBV6-1 to TRBJ2-7; 11 nucleotides align to TRBD2. This CDR3 contains 14 residues. Germline V lookup: CDR1 MNHNS, CDR2 SASEGT. After removal of 6 bases from V and 6 bases from J, the junction contained 7 bases not matched to a gene. The CDR3 region has the DNA TGTGCCAGCAGGGGGCTAGCGGGAGGCCCCGAGCAGTACTTC. Translated, it gives CASRGLAGGPEQYF.

Of note for this clonotype: This may come from a read error, since a much larger clone is one base off. The V call is TRBV12-3 or TRBV12-4, the J call TRBJ2-7; 10 bases agree with TRBD2. J was trimmed by 6 bases and V by 2 bases; bases with no gene match: 4. The CDR3 totals 14 residues. As DNA, the CDR3 is TGTGCCAGCAGTTTACTCCAGCGGGAGGGCGAGCAGTACTTC. It specifies CASSLLQREGEQYF.

This clonotype has at least ten counts. The V gene is TRBV11-2, the J gene TRBJ1-1, with D unresolved. This CDR3 has 13 amino acids. CDR1 is SGHAT and CDR2 is FQNNGV in the germline V gene. Trimming removed 2 bases at V and 1 base at J, with 5 bases between. The CDR3 reads CASSLRWNTEAFF. The CDR3 DNA follows: TGTGCCAGCAGCTTACGATGGAACACTGAAGCTTTCTTT.

This clonotype occurred many times. The chain uses TRBV12-3 or TRBV12-4 and TRBJ2-5; possibly TRBD1 or TRBD2 for D (5 bases each). Trimming cost V 7 bases and J 1 base, with 13 bases left between them. There are 14 residues in the CDR3. As DNA, the CDR3 is TGTGCCAGCAATAACCGGGACGCCCAAGAGACCCAGTACTTC. This sequence encodes CASNNRDAQETQYF.

This clonotype occurred many times. The chain is built from TRBV28 and TRBJ2-5, with 10 bases aligning to TRBD2. V shed 6 bases, J shed 3 bases, and the junction held 4 bases outside the gene matches. This CDR3 is built from 14 residues. Per the germline V gene, CDR1 is MDHEN and CDR2 is SYDVKM. In DNA form, the CDR3 reads TGTGCCAGCAGGCGACTAGCGGGTAAAGAGACCCAGTACTTC. This encodes CASRRLAGKETQYF. The full variable domain, with the rest looked up from reference TRBV28 and TRBJ2-5, is DVKVTQSSRYLVKRTGEKVFLECVQDMDHENMFWYRQDPGLGLRLIYFSYDVKMKEKGDIPEGYSVSREKKERFSLILESASTNQTSMYLCASRRLAGKETQYFGPGTRLLVL.

The V gene is TRBV30, the J gene TRBJ2-1, with D perhaps given as TRBD1 or TRBD2 (5 bases each). The V end lost 5 bases, the J end lost 8 bases, and 19 bases lay between the germline ends. Germline CDR1 is GTSNPN and CDR2 is SVGIG (reference sequence). The CDR3 contains 14 residues. The CDR3 sequence is CAWYSTETNHEQFF. DNA of the CDR3: TGTGCCTGGTATTCGACAGAGACTAATCATGAGCAGTTCTTC.

The table lists this clonotype with many counts. The gene calls are TRBV5-4 and TRBJ2-5; 7 nucleotides agree with TRBD2. With V trimmed by 4 bases and J by 2 bases, 11 bases remained unmatched. The CDR3 has 16 residues. Germline lookup yields CDR1 SGHNT and CDR2 YYREEE (reference sequence). The CDR3 DNA follows: TGTGCCAGCAGCACCCCAGCGGGGTTCCGACAAGAGACCCAGTACTTC. This sequence encodes CASSTPAGFRQETQYF.

This clonotype showed up many times. The genes are TRBV24-1 and TRBJ1-2; TRBD1 matches at 9 bases. After removal of 2 bases from V and 3 bases from J, the junction contained 0 bases not matched to a gene. The germline gives CDR1 KGHDR, CDR2 SFDVKD. This CDR3 region has 14 residues. The CDR3 reads CATSDWTGDYGYTF. CDR3 sequence (DNA): TGTGCCACCAGTGATTGGACAGGGGACTATGGCTACACCTTC.

This clonotype was recorded many times. The CDR3, as DNA: TGTGCCAGCAGATCCGGACAGGGAGACACTGAAGCTTTCTTT. This codes for CASRSGQGDTEAFF. The V call is TRBV27, the J call TRBJ1-1; 8 bases line up with TRBD1. The CDR3 is 14 amino acids. The germline V gene encodes CDR1 MNHEY and CDR2 SMNVEV (reference sequence). V gave up 6 bases and J gave up 3 bases; unmatched junction bases: 6.

This clonotype came up many times. The CDR3 nucleotides are TGTGCCAGCAGCCAAGGGCGGGGAGGCACTGAAGCTTTCTTT. Its translation: CASSQGRGGTEAFF. The chain recombines TRBV3-1 with TRBJ1-1; no clear D. The CDR3 has 14 amino acids. With 1 base removed from V and 4 bases from J, the gap between germline ends came to 10 bases. Germline CDR1 reads LGHDT; CDR2 reads YNNKEL (reference sequence).

This chain links TRBV27 with TRBJ2-7; 11 positions match TRBD2. CDR1 and CDR2 (germline): MNHEY, SMNVEV (reference sequence). Trimming at V came to 0 bases and at J to 6 bases, leaving 7 bases not matched to a gene. The CDR3 is made up of 16 amino acids. As DNA, the CDR3 is TGTGCCAGCAGTTTATCCGGACTAGCGGGCCAAGGCGAGCAGTACTTC. It translates to CASSLSGLAGQGEQYF.

This clonotype was recorded many times. The V and J genes are TRBV6-1 and TRBJ1-1; no clear D. CDR3 length: 15 amino acids. Germline CDR1 MNHNS, CDR2 SASEGT. Trimming took 0 bases from V and 4 from J, leaving 12 bases between them. The CDR3 DNA is TGTGCCAGCAGTGAAGCCCTCACAAGGGTCACTGAAGCTTTCTTT. Protein sequence: CASSEALTRVTEAFF.